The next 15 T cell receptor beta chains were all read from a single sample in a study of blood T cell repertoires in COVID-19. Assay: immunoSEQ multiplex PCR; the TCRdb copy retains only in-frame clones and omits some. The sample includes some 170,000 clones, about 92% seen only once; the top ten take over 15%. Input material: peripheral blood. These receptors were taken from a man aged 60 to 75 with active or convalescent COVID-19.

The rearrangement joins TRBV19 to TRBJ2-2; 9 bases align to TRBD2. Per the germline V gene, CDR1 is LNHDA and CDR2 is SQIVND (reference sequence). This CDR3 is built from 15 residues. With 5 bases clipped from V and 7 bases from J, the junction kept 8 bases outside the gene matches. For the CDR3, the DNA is TGTGCCAGTAGTCTTGGCGGGGGGGCTATCGGGGAGCTGTTTTTT. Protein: CASSLGGGAIGELFF.

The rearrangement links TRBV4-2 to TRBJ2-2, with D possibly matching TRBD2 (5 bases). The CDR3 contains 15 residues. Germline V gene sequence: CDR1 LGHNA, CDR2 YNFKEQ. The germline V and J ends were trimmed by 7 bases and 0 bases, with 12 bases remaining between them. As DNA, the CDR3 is TGTGCCAGCACTTATAGCGCTTCGAACACCGGGGAGCTGTTTTTT. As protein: CASTYSASNTGELFF.

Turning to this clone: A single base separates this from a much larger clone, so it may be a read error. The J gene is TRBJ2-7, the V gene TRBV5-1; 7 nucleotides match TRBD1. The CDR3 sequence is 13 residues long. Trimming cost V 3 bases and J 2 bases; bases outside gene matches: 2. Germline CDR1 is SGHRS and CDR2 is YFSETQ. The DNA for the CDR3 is TGCGCCAGCAGCTGGGACAGCACCTACGAGCAGTACTTC. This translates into CASSWDSTYEQYF. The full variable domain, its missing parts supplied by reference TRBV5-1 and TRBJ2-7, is KAGVTQTPRYLIKTRGQQVTLSCSPISGHRSVSWYQQTPGQGLQFLFEYFSETQRNKGNFPGRFSGRQFSNSRSEMNVSTLELGDSALYLCASSWDSTYEQYFGPGTRLTVT.

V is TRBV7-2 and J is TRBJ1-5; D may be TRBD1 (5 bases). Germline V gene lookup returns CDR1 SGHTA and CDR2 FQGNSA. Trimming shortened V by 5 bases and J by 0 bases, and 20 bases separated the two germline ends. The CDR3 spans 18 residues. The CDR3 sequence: CASSARPTGTYSNQPQHF. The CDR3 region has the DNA TGTGCCAGCAGCGCCCGCCCTACGGGGACTTATAGCAATCAGCCCCAGCATTTT.

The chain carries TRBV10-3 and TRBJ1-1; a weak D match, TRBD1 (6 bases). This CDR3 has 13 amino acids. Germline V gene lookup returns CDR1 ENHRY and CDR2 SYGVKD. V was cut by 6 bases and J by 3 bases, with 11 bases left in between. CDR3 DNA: TGTGCCATCAGACAGGGAGAGGACACTGAAGCTTTCTTT. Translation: CAIRQGEDTEAFF.

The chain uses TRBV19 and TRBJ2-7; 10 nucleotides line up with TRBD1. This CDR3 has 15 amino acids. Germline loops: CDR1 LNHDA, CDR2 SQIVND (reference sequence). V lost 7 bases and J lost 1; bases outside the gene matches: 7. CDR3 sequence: CASMGTGDLSYEQYF. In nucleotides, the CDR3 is TGTGCCAGTATGGGGACAGGGGATCTTTCCTACGAGCAGTACTTC. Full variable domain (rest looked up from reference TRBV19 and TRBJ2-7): DGGITQSPKYLFRKEGQNVTLSCEQNLNHDAMYWYRQDPGQGLRLIYYSQIVNDFQKGDIAEGYSVSREKKESFPLTVTSAQKNPTAFYLCASMGTGDLSYEQYFGPGTRLTVT.

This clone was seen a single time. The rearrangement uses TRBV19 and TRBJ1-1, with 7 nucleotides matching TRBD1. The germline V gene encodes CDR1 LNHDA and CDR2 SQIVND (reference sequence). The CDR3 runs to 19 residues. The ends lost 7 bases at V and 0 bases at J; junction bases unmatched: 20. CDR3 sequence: CASIFGRGNGPNMNTEAFF. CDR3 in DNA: TGTGCCAGTATATTCGGCAGGGGGAACGGCCCAAACATGAACACTGAAGCTTTCTTT.

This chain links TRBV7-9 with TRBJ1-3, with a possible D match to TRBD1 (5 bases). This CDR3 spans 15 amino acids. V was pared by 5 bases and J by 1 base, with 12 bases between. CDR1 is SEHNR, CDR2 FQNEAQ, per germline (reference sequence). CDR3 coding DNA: TGTGCCAGCAGCCCCGCCGGACAATCTGGAAACACCATATATTTT. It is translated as CASSPAGQSGNTIYF. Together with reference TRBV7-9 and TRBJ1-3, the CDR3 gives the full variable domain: DTGVSQNPRHKITKRGQNVTFRCDPISEHNRLYWYRQTLGQGPEFLTYFQNEAQLEKSRLLSDRFSAERPKGSFSTLEIQRTEQGDSAMYLCASSPAGQSGNTIYFGEGSWLTVV.

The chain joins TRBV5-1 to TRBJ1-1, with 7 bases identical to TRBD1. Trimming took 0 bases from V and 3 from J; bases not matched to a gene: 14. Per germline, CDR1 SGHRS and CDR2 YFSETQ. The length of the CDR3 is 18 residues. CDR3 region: CASSLGILVGRGDTEAFF. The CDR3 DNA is TGCGCCAGCAGCTTGGGTATCTTAGTAGGCAGGGGGGACACTGAAGCTTTCTTT.

CDR3: CASSLSQNEKLFF. CDR3 coding DNA: TGTGCCAGCAGCTTGTCCCAAAATGAAAAACTGTTTTTT. V is TRBV5-8 and J is TRBJ1-4; D remains unclear. V lost 1 base, J lost 5 bases, and 6 bases lay in between. This CDR3 region has 13 residues. The germline gives CDR1 SGHTS, CDR2 YDEGEE.

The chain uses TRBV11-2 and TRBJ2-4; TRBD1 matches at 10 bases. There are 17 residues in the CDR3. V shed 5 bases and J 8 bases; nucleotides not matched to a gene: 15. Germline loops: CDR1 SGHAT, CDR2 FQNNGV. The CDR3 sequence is CASSPGRGGQGLDIQYF. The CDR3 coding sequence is TGTGCCAGCAGCCCCGGGAGGGGGGGACAGGGGTTGGACATTCAGTACTTC.

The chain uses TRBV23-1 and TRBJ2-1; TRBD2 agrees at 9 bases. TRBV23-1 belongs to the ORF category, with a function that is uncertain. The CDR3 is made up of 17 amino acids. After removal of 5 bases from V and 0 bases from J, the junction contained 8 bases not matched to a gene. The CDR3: CASSNSGGYSSYNEQFF. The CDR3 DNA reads TGCGCCAGCAGTAATAGCGGGGGCTACAGCTCCTACAATGAGCAGTTCTTC.

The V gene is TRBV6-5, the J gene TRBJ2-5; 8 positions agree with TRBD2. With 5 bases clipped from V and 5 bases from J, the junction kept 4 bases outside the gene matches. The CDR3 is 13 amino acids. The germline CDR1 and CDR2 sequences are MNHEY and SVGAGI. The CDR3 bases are TGTGCCAGCAGTCTAGCGGGTTGGGAGACCCAGTACTTC. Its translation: CASSLAGWETQYF.

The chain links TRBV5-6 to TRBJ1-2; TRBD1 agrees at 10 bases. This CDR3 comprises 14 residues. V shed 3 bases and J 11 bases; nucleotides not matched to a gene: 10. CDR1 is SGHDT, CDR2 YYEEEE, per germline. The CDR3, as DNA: TGTGCCAGCAGCTCCCGGGACAGGGGCGCTTTTTACACCTTC. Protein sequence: CASSSRDRGAFYTF.

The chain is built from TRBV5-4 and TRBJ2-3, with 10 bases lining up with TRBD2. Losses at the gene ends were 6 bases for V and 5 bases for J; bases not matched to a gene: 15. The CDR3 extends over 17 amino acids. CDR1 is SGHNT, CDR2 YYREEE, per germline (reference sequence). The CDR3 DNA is TGTGCCAGCACCCCGGGGGGAGCGGGGGGGCCAGAAGATACGCAGTATTTT. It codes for CASTPGGAGGPEDTQYF.